The clone carrying this T cell receptor (beta chain) was seen repeatedly, ten times or more. Its specificity is not known. A second roughly 6 to 11 cycle PCR used barcoded and J-beta primers. TCRdb processed the 5' RACE reads anew with MiXCR; each CDR3 protein has one entry. The repertoire holds 780,000 or so distinct CDR3 sequences, with about 55% as singletons. These data belong to a study of blood T cells in healthy people across ages. Study-level points and caveats: In these data, TCR beta diversity tracked strongly with naive T cell percentage. Whereas aged donors had fewer naive CD4+ cells, long-lived donors had more of them and higher diversity.

Trimming pared 4 bases from V and 5 bases from J, leaving 15 bases between. Germline CDR1 DFQATT, CDR2 SNEGSKA (reference sequence). The CDR3 is 14 amino acids. The specimen was blood. The chain carries TRBV20-1 and TRBJ1-5, with a weak D call TRBD1 (6 bases). This TCR came from a man older than 75 in good health. Written as DNA, the CDR3 is TGCAGTGCTAAACCCGGGACAACCGATCAGCCCCAGCATTTT. It translates to CSAKPGTTDQPQHF.